Following are 10 T cell receptor beta chains from one sample sequenced in a study of CD8 T cells in Susac syndrome. The RNA input was about 0.5 to 1 ug, and it was reverse transcribed with random hexamers. TCRdb re-derived calls from the immunoSEQ multiplex PCR reads in MiXCR, one entry per CDR3 protein. The sample holds 150,000 to 200,000 distinct CDR3 sequences, around 95% seen once. Sequencing used CD4+ T cells from PBMCs. The receptors here all came from a human donor with Susac syndrome.

This sequence joins TRBV10-2 and TRBJ2-1, with D tentatively TRBD2 (7 bases). This CDR3 region has 16 residues. Trimming shortened V by 10 bases and J by 4 bases, and 23 bases separated the two germline ends. Germline V gene lookup returns CDR1 WSHSY and CDR2 SAAADI. The CDR3 region is CATKPELGGQYNEQFF. The CDR3 DNA is TGCGCCACCAAGCCCGAGTTGGGGGGGCAGTACAATGAGCAGTTCTTC.

The rearrangement joins TRBV30 to TRBJ2-2; D possibly uses TRBD1 or TRBD2 (5 bases each). Germline V gives CDR1 GTSNPN, CDR2 SVGIG (reference sequence). The germline V and J ends were trimmed by 2 bases and 4 bases, with 14 bases remaining between them. The CDR3 is 15 amino acids. The CDR3 spells CAWSFGTPRTGELFF. CDR3 coding DNA: TGTGCCTGGAGTTTCGGGACGCCGCGCACCGGGGAGCTGTTTTTT.

The chain links TRBV5-1 to TRBJ1-5; D may be TRBD1 (6 bases). Germline V lookup: CDR1 SGHRS, CDR2 YFSETQ. This CDR3 comprises 14 residues. Trimming took 3 bases from V and 7 from J, leaving 14 bases between them. CDR3 coding DNA: TGCGCCAGCAGCTCCTCAGGGGACTGGCAGCCCCAGCATTTT. This gives the protein CASSSSGDWQPQHF.

The rearrangement joins TRBV3-1 to TRBJ2-1; D remains ambiguous. The V end was cut by 1 base, the J end by 0 bases, with 7 bases between. The CDR3 covers 15 residues. In germline, CDR1 is LGHDT, CDR2 YNNKEL (reference sequence). Here the CDR3 reads CASSQVGNSYNEQFF. As DNA, the CDR3 is TGTGCCAGCAGCCAAGTCGGCAACTCCTACAATGAGCAGTTCTTC.

This chain uses TRBV7-9 with TRBJ1-6, with D uncertain. With 1 base removed from V and 7 bases from J, the gap between germline ends came to 5 bases. The CDR3 contains 13 residues. The germline V gene encodes CDR1 SEHNR and CDR2 FQNEAQ (reference sequence). The CDR3 DNA sequence: TGTGCCAGCAGCTTAGAAAGCAATTCACCCCTCCACTTT. It translates to CASSLESNSPLHF.

V and J are TRBV12-3 or TRBV12-4 and TRBJ2-1, with TRBD1 matching 7 bases. The V and J ends lost 4 bases and 10 bases, in that order; junction bases with no gene match: 10. There are 14 residues in the CDR3. The chain's CDR3 is CASSSSTGAAEQFF. DNA of the CDR3: TGTGCCAGCAGTTCCTCCACAGGGGCGGCCGAGCAGTTCTTC.

This chain links TRBV9 with TRBJ1-5; the match to TRBD1 covers 10 bases. V was pared by 7 bases and J by 0 bases, with 10 bases of the junction left unmatched. Germline V lookup: CDR1 SGDLS, CDR2 YYNGEE. CDR3 length: 17 residues. The CDR3 DNA follows: TGTGCCAGCGCCGGGACAGGGGTTCCGGATAGCAATCAGCCCCAGCATTTT. Translating gives CASAGTGVPDSNQPQHF.

This clonotype was seen a few times. The chain combines TRBV12-3 or TRBV12-4 with TRBJ2-3; 9 nucleotides line up with TRBD2. The J segment lost 0 bases and the V segment lost 6 bases, leaving 1 base of the junction unmatched. The CDR3 sequence is 14 residues long. DNA for the CDR3: TGTGCCAGCAGGCTAGCGGGAAGCACAGATACGCAGTATTTT. Amino acids: CASRLAGSTDTQYF.

The V call is TRBV14, the J call TRBJ2-3, with 7 bases matching TRBD2. CDR3 length: 16 amino acids. Looked up from germline, CDR1 is SGHDN and CDR2 is FVKESK. J was trimmed by 2 bases and V by 1 base; bases with no gene match: 6. CDR3 nucleotide sequence: TGTGCCAGCAGCCAAGCAGCGGGGCTGGACACAGATACGCAGTATTTT. Translation: CASSQAAGLDTDTQYF.

The chain combines TRBV7-6 with TRBJ2-3, with 10 nucleotides matching TRBD2. The CDR3 is 16 residues long. CDR1 and CDR2 from the germline V gene are SGHVS and FNYEAQ. V shed 5 bases and J 4 bases; nucleotides not matched to a gene: 9. In nucleotides, the CDR3 is TGTGCCAGCAGCCAACTAGCGGGGTCGGGGCCAGATACGCAGTATTTT. It encodes CASSQLAGSGPDTQYF.